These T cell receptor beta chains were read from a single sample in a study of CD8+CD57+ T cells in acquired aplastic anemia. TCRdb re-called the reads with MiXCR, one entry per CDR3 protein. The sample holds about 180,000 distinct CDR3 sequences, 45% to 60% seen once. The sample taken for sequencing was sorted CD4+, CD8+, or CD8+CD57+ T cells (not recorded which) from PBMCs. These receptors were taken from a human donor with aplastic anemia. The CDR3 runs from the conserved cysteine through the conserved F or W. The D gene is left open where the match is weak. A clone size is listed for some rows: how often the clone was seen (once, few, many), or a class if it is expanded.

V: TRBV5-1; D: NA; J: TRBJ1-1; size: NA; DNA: TGCGCCAGCAGCTTGGAAGGGCGGAGGAACACTGAAGCTTTCTTT; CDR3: CASSLEGRRNTEAFF
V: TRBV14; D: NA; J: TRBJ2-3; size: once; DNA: TGTGCCAGCAGCCAAGAGGTTAGGAGGGGAGATACGCAGTATTTT; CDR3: CASSQEVRRGDTQYF
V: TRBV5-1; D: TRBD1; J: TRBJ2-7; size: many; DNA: TGCGCCAGCAGCTTGGGACAGGGGGGGTACGAGCAGTACTTC; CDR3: CASSLGQGGYEQYF
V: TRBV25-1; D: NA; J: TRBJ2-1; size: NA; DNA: TGTGCCAGCGGGATCACACAATACAATGAGCAGTTCTTC; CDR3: CASGITQYNEQFF
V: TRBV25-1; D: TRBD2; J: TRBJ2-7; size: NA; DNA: TGTGCCAGCAGTAGGCGGGAGGGAGTCAACGAGCAGTACTTC; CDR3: CASSRREGVNEQYF
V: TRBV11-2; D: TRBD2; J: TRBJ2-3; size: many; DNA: TGTGCCAGCAGCTCCAGGGTGACTAGCGGGGGGGCCACAGATACGCAGTATTTT; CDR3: CASSSRVTSGGATDTQYF
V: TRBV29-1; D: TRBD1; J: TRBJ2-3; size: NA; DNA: TGCAGCGTAACGAAGGACAGGGTAACCACAGATACGCAGTATTTT; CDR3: CSVTKDRVTTDTQYF
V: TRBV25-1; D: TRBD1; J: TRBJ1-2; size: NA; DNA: TGTGCCAGCAGTGAAGTCGACAGGGGGACCTATCATGGCTACACCTTC; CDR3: CASSEVDRGTYHGYTF
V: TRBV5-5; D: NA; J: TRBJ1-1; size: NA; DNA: TGTGCCAGCAGTGGGCCAGGGAGGAACACTGAAGCTTTCTTT; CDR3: CASSGPGRNTEAFF
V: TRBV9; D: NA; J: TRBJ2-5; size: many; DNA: TGTGCCAGCAGCGTAGTCCAGGGGGGGCAAGAGACCCAGTACTTC; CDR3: CASSVVQGGQETQYF
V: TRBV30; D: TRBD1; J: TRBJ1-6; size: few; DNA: TGTGCCTGGAGTACCGGGACAGGGATTTCACCCCTCCACTTT; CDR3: CAWSTGTGISPLHF
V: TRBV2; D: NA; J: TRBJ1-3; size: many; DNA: TGTGCCAGCAGCCTACGTGGCGGGGGGAACACCATATATTTT; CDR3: CASSLRGGGNTIYF
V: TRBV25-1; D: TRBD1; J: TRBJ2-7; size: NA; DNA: TGTGCCAGCAGTGAAGGATACGGGGGACAGGGCGAGCAGTACTTC; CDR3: CASSEGYGGQGEQYF
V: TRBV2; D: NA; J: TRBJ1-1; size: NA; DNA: TGTGCCAGCAGAAGACAGACTTCGGCTTTCTTT; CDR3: CASRRQTSAFF
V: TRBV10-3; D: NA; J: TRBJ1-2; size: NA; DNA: TGTGCCATCAGTGAGTCCGTTGGGATTGGTGGCTACACCTTC; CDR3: CAISESVGIGGYTF
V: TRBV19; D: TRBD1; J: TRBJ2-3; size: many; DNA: TGTGCCAGTAGTAGGCCGGCAGGGGGTGGAGATACGCAGTATTTT; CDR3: CASSRPAGGGDTQYF
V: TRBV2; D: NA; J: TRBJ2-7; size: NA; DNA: TGTGCCAGCAGTGGGCAAAGAGTCTACGAGCAGTACTTC; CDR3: CASSGQRVYEQYF
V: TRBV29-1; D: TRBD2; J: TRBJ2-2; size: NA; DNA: TGCAGCGTTGATGGAGGGACTAGCGGGCTCACCGGGGAGCTGTTTTTT; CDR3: CSVDGGTSGLTGELFF
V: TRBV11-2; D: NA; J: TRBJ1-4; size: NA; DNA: TGTGCCAGCAGCGTTGACCGAGCAACTAATGAAAAACTGTTTTTT; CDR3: CASSVDRATNEKLFF
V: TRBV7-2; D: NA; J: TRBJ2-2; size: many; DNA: TGTGCCAGCAGCAGGTTAGGGACCGGGGAGCTGTTTTTT; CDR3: CASSRLGTGELFF
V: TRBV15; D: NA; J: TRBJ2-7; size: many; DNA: TGTGCCACCAGCGGGGTTCAGGGGGGGGAGCAGTACTTC; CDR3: CATSGVQGGEQYF
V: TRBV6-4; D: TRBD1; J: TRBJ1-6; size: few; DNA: TGTGCCAGCAGTGCAAGACAGGGGGATAATTCACCCCTCCACTTT; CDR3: CASSARQGDNSPLHF
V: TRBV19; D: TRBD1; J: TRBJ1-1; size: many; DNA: TGTGCCAGTAGTACCTCTCAGTCAACGGGACAGGGGGCCGCTGAAGCTTTCTTT; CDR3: CASSTSQSTGQGAAEAFF
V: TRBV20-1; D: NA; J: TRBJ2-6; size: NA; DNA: TGCAGTGAGGGCCTTAATGAAAACTTCTCTGGGGCCAACGTCCTGACTTTC; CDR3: CSEGLNENFSGANVLTF
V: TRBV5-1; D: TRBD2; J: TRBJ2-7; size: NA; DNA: TGCGCCAGCAGCCAATTCCCCGGGACTAGCGCCTACGAGCAGTACTTC; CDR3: CASSQFPGTSAYEQYF
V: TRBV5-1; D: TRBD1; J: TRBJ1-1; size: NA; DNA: TGCGCCAGCAGCACAGGGACAGGACCTACTGAAGCTTTCTTT; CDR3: CASSTGTGPTEAFF
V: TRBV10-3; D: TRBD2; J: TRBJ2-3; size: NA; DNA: TGTGCCATCAGTGAGTCGAGGTCTAGCGGGGGTTCGCAGTATTTT; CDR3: CAISESRSSGGSQYF
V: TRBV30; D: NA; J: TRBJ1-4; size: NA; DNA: TGTGCCTGGAGTCTCGGTGGGGGAGGAGAAAAACTGTTTTTT; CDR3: CAWSLGGGGEKLFF
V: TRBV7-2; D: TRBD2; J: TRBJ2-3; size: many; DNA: TGTGCCAGCAGCTTAGTACCGGGAGGAGATACGCAGTATTTT; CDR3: CASSLVPGGDTQYF
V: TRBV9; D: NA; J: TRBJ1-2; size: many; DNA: TGTGCCAGCAGCGTAGGGGCAGGGGCTAACTATGGCTACACCTTC; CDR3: CASSVGAGANYGYTF
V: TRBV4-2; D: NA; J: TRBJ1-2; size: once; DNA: TGTGCCAGCAGCCGGAACAGGGAAAACTATGGCTACACCTTC; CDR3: CASSRNRENYGYTF
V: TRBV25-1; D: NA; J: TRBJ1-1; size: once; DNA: TGTGCCAGCAGTGAATATATGTGGGAGGGTAGTAGGAACACTGAAGCTTTCTTT; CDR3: CASSEYMWEGSRNTEAFF
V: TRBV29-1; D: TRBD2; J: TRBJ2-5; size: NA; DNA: TGCAGCGTCGCGACTAGCTTGGAGACCCAGTACTTC; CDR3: CSVATSLETQYF
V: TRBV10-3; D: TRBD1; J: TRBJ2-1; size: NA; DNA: TGTGCCATCAGCATGGGACAGTTAAATGAGCAGTTCTTC; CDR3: CAISMGQLNEQFF
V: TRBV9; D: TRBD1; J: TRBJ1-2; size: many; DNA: TGTGCCAGCAGCGTACGAGAGGGGGCTACTAGCTACACCTTC; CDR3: CASSVREGATSYTF
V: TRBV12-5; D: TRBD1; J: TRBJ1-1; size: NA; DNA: TGTGCTAGTGGTTTGCCACATACAGGGGTTAACACTGAAGCTTTCTTT; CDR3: CASGLPHTGVNTEAFF
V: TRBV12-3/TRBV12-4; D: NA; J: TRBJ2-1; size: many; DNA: TGTGCCAGCAGTTTTTTCCGGGTGGCCTGGGATGAGCAGTTCTTC; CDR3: CASSFFRVAWDEQFF
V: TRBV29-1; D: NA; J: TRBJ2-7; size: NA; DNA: TGCAGCGTTGAGGGGGCAGCCTACGAGCAGTACTTC; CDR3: CSVEGAAYEQYF
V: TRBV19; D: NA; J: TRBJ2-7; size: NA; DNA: TGTGCCAGTAGCGGAGGGTACTCCTACGAGCAGTACTTC; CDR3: CASSGGYSYEQYF
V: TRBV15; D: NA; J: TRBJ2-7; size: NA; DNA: TGTGCCACCAGCGCAGGCAGGAGCGGCGAGCAGTACTTC; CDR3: CATSAGRSGEQYF
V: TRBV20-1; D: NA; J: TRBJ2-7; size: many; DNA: TGCAGTGCTAGGGGTGGGTCGGAATGGGCCAAGTACTTC; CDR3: CSARGGSEWAKYF
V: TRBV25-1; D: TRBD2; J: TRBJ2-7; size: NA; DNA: TGTGCCAGCAGACGGGGGGTAGGAGTCTACGAGCAGTACTTC; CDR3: CASRRGVGVYEQYF
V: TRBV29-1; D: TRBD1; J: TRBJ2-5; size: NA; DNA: TGCAGCGTCACAACAGGGGCCGAGACCCAGTACTTC; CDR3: CSVTTGAETQYF
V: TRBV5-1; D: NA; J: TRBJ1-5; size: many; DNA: TGCGCCAGCAGCTTCGCGGCGGGGGATCAGCCCCAGCATTTT; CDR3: CASSFAAGDQPQHF
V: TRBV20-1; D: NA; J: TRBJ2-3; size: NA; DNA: TGCAGTGCAACCGACGGACTCACAGATACGCAGTATTTT; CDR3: CSATDGLTDTQYF
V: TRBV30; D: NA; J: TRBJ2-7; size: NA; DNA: TGTGCCTGGAGTGTGGGGGACGAGCAGTACTTC; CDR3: CAWSVGDEQYF
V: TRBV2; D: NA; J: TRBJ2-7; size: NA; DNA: TGTGCCAGCAGTGAGGGGCGATCGTTGTACGAGCAGTACTTC; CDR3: CASSEGRSLYEQYF
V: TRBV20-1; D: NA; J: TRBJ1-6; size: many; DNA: TGCAGTGCTAGATCCTTGGACAGAGATAATTCACCCCTCCACTTT; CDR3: CSARSLDRDNSPLHF
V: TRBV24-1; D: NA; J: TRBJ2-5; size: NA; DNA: TGTGCCACCAGCCTGGGCGGACAAGAAGAGACCCAGTACTTC; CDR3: CATSLGGQEETQYF
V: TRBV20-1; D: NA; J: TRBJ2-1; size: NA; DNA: TGCAGTGCTAGGTATGAAGCACATGAGCAGTTCTTC; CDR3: CSARYEAHEQFF
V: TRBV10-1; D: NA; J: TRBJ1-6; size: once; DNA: TGCGCCAGGCAGGAGGGCTCACCCCTCCACTTT; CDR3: CARQEGSPLHF
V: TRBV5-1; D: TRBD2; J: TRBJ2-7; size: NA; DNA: TGCGCCAGCAGCCCTCCCGGGACTAGCGGGGGCGAGCAGTACTTC; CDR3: CASSPPGTSGGEQYF
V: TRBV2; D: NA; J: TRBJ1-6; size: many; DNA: TGTGCCAGCAGTTCACTAAATAATTCACCCCTCCACTTT; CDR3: CASSSLNNSPLHF
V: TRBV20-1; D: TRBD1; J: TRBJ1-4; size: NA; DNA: TGCAGTGCTAGAAACCCTGACAGGGTGGGAAATGAAAAACTGTTTTTT; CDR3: CSARNPDRVGNEKLFF
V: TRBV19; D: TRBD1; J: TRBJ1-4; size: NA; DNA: TGTGCCAGTAGTACCCGACAGGGTAATGAAAAACTGTTTTTT; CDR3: CASSTRQGNEKLFF